This is a list of T cell receptor beta chains from one sample in a study of siplizumab effects on memory and regulatory T cells. Here immunoSEQ multiplex PCR was the method, and the copy in TCRdb shows in-frame clones only, minus some. Among about 100,000 clones, approximately 94% were seen once, and the ten largest hold roughly 0.6%. Sequencing was carried out using Tregs sorted from blood. The receptors stem from a human donor in good health. CDR3s include the opening cysteine and the closing phenylalanine or tryptophan. A D gene is named only where the DNA matches it firmly. Size is stated for part of the rows, as once, few or many counts, or as a class when the clone is expanded.

V gene	J gene	clone size	D gene	CDR3 DNA	CDR3 protein
TRBV7-9	TRBJ2-7	NA	NA	TGTGCCAGCAGCTTAGACACCTACTACGAGCAGTACTTC	CASSLDTYYEQYF
TRBV2	TRBJ2-5	NA	TRBD1	TGTGCCAGCTCCCGGACAGGGTCTTTTGGGACCCAGTACTTC	CASSRTGSFGTQYF
TRBV6-1	TRBJ2-1	NA	NA	TGTGCCAGCGGGAGAGCGTACAATGAGCAGTTCTTC	CASGRAYNEQFF
TRBV7-9	TRBJ2-7	once	NA	TGTGCCAGCAGCTTATTCCCCGCCGACGGCACCTACGAGCAGTACTTC	CASSLFPADGTYEQYF
TRBV5-1	TRBJ2-3	NA	TRBD1	TGCGCCAGCAGCTTCAAGACAGGGGGTAGCACAGATACGCAGTATTTT	CASSFKTGGSTDTQYF
TRBV10-2	TRBJ1-1	NA	NA	TGCGCCACCACCAGGGGTGGAACTGAAGCTTTCTTT	CATTRGGTEAFF
TRBV10-3	TRBJ2-1	NA	NA	TGTGCCATCAGTGAGCCCTACTACTACAATGAGCAGTTCTTC	CAISEPYYYNEQFF
TRBV6-5	TRBJ2-3	once	TRBD2	TGTGCCAGCACCACCCTAGCGGGCAGCACAGATACGCAGTATTTT	CASTTLAGSTDTQYF
TRBV21-1	TRBJ2-6	NA	NA	NA	CASSSGELLWRTGCFGSGANVLTF
TRBV15	TRBJ2-7	NA	NA	TGTGCCACCAGCAGAGATTGGGGGTCGGAGGAGCAGTACTTC	CATSRDWGSEEQYF
TRBV15	TRBJ1-4	NA	NA	TGTGCCACCAGCATACAGGGTCGCCCTGAAAAACTGTTTTTT	CATSIQGRPEKLFF
TRBV28	TRBJ1-1	NA	NA	TGTGCCAGCATCAGCGGGTCTATGAACACTGAAGCTTTCTTT	CASISGSMNTEAFF
TRBV28	TRBJ2-2	NA	TRBD2	TGTGCCAGCAGTTTTTTACTAGCGGGGACCGGGGAGCTGTTTTTT	CASSFLLAGTGELFF
TRBV5-1	TRBJ2-2	NA	NA	TGCGCCAGCAGCTTCTACTATTCCACCGGGGAGCTGTTTTTT	CASSFYYSTGELFF
TRBV30	TRBJ1-2	NA	NA	TGTGCCTGGACCCTCAGTCTTGTAGGGGCCAGGGGCTACACCTTC	CAWTLSLVGARGYTF
TRBV28	TRBJ2-7	NA	TRBD2	TGTGCCAGCAGTCCCCCTAGCGGACTCTACGAGCAGTACTTC	CASSPPSGLYEQYF
TRBV11-2	TRBJ2-7	few	NA	TGTGCCAGCAGCTTAAACGGGTTTCTCTACGAGCAGTACTTC	CASSLNGFLYEQYF
TRBV7-3	TRBJ2-3	NA	TRBD2	TGTGCCAGCAGCTTAACACGGGCTAGCGGGAGGTTGACGCAGTATTTT	CASSLTRASGRLTQYF
TRBV5-1	TRBJ1-2	NA	NA	TGCGCCAGCAGCGTTCAGGGTCTTAACTATGGCTACACCTTC	CASSVQGLNYGYTF
TRBV7-3	TRBJ1-1	NA	TRBD1	TGTGCCAGCAGCCCCATGGTGTCAGGGGGAAACACTGAAGCTTTCTTT	CASSPMVSGGNTEAFF
TRBV4-1	TRBJ1-4	NA	NA	TGCGCCAGCAGCCCGGCCCCAAAAGTGAAACTGTTTTTT	CASSPAPKVKLFF
TRBV6-1	TRBJ2-1	NA	TRBD2	TGTGCCAGCAGTGAAGCAACTAGCGGGGGATATGAGCAGTTCTTC	CASSEATSGGYEQFF
TRBV12-1	TRBJ1-1	NA	NA	TGTGCCAGCACAGGGTCGAACACTGAAGCTTTCTTT	CASTGSNTEAFF
TRBV10-2	TRBJ2-5	NA	NA	TGCGCCAGCGGTACCTCGAGGCGGGAGACCCAGTACTTC	CASGTSRRETQYF
TRBV7-9	TRBJ2-1	few	NA	TGTGCCAGCAGCGTCTCACAGGGTCAATTTGCTTTCTTC	CASSVSQGQFAFF